What follows are 19 T cell receptor beta chains derived from one specimen sequenced in a study of blood T cell repertoires in COVID-19. Assay used: immunoSEQ multiplex PCR; TCRdb lists only in-frame clones, some missing. The sample has around 170,000 clones, 88% seen once; the top ten hold around 25%. The sample comprised peripheral blood. These receptors were taken from a man in his 60s with acute or convalescent COVID-19.

The CDR3 DNA follows: TGTGCCGTAGGACAGGGGAATGGCTACACCTTC. As protein: CAVGQGNGYTF. This chain joins TRBV10-3 and TRBJ1-2; TRBD1 matches at 9 bases. V trimming: 11 bases; J trimming: 6 bases; junction bases outside the gene matches: 4. The V gene's germline CDR1 is ENHRY and CDR2 SYGVKD. This CDR3 spans 11 amino acids.

The chain joins TRBV5-4 to TRBJ2-2, with 14 nucleotides matching TRBD2. The CDR3 totals 17 residues. The V segment lost 3 bases and the J segment 1 base; nucleotides outside the gene matches: 2. Germline assignment: CDR1 SGHNT and CDR2 YYREEE (reference sequence). The chain's CDR3 is CASSSGLAGVNTGELFF. The CDR3 DNA follows: TGTGCCAGCAGCTCGGGACTAGCGGGGGTGAACACCGGGGAGCTGTTTTTT.

The V and J genes are TRBV24-1 and TRBJ1-2, with a weak D call TRBD1 (5 bases). The CDR3 spans 15 residues. The V end lost 2 bases, the J end lost 4 bases, and 13 bases lay between the germline ends. In germline, CDR1 is KGHDR, CDR2 SFDVKD. Here the CDR3 reads CATSDSGLTGYGYTF. CDR3 in DNA: TGTGCCACCAGTGATTCAGGGCTTACGGGCTATGGCTACACCTTC.

The chain links TRBV24-1 to TRBJ1-5; TRBD1 matches at 9 bases. CDR3 length: 13 amino acids. Germline trimming cut 9 bases from V and 5 bases from J; bases unmatched to any gene: 4. The germline gives CDR1 KGHDR, CDR2 SFDVKD. This CDR3 is CATGGQGYQPQHF. CDR3 nucleotide sequence: TGTGCCACCGGGGGACAGGGCTATCAGCCCCAGCATTTT.

This chain connects TRBV5-1 to TRBJ2-3; TRBD2 aligns across 9 bases. V lost 2 bases and J lost 1; bases outside the gene matches: 2. Germline values: CDR1 SGHRS, CDR2 YFSETQ. The length of the CDR3 is 15 residues. CDR3 protein: CASSLAGGRTDTQYF. CDR3 nucleotides: TGCGCCAGCAGCTTAGCGGGGGGCCGCACAGATACGCAGTATTTT.

The chain uses TRBV24-1 and TRBJ2-3, with D uncertain. The germline V gene has CDR1 KGHDR and CDR2 SFDVKD. Trimming cost V 1 base and J 0 bases, with 10 bases left between them. There are 16 residues in the CDR3. The CDR3 sequence is CATSDFGLDSTDTQYF. The CDR3 nucleotides read TGTGCCACCAGTGATTTTGGGCTTGATAGCACAGATACGCAGTATTTT.

This clone has a single count. The chain links TRBV19 to TRBJ2-3, with 7 bases matching TRBD2. J was trimmed by 5 bases and V by 2 bases; bases with no gene match: 13. The V gene's germline CDR1 is LNHDA and CDR2 SQIVND (reference sequence). This CDR3 contains 17 residues. The DNA of the CDR3 is TGTGCCAGTAGTATACGGGGCGGGGGTTCCCTCAGAGATACGCAGTATTTT. This encodes CASSIRGGGSLRDTQYF.

This rearrangement joins TRBV5-1 to TRBJ2-1; maybe TRBD1 (6 bases). Germline V CDR1 and CDR2: SGHRS, YFSETQ. The CDR3 is 14 amino acids. Trimming removed 0 bases at V and 8 bases at J, with 12 bases between. CDR3 nucleotide sequence: TGCGCCAGCAGCTTGGCCACCTCAGGGGATGAGCAGTTCTTC. Protein: CASSLATSGDEQFF.

This chain links TRBV25-1 with TRBJ2-4, with 12 nucleotides matching TRBD2. CDR3 size: 16 residues. V lost 5 bases, J lost 3 bases, and 5 bases stayed unmatched. Germline V gene lookup returns CDR1 MGHDK and CDR2 SYGVNS. CDR3 protein: CASSTLAGGRKNIQYF. CDR3 DNA: TGTGCCAGCAGTACCCTAGCGGGAGGGCGCAAAAACATTCAGTACTTC. The full variable domain, in which reference TRBV25-1 and TRBJ2-4 provide the parts outside the CDR3, is EADIYQTPRYLVIGTGKKITLECSQTMGHDKMYWYQQDPGMELHLIHYSYGVNSTEKGDLSSESTVSRIRTEHFPLTLESARPSHTSQYLCASSTLAGGRKNIQYFGAGTRLSVL.

This clone appeared a single time. In DNA, the CDR3 is TGTGCCACCACGGGGGGGGTAGGAGAGACCCAGTACTTC. Translation: CATTGGVGETQYF. This chain links TRBV24-1 with TRBJ2-5; TRBD2 matches at 8 bases. This CDR3 region has 13 residues. Germline CDR1 is KGHDR and CDR2 is SFDVKD. J was trimmed by 4 bases and V by 8 bases; bases with no gene match: 5.

The rearrangement links TRBV4-2 to TRBJ2-3, with 15 bases identical to TRBD2. The length of the CDR3 is 20 residues. Germline CDR1 is LGHNA and CDR2 is YNFKEQ. V trimming: 1 base; J trimming: 2 bases; junction bases outside the gene matches: 10. The CDR3 sequence: CASSQVIGTSGGISTDTQYF. The CDR3 nucleotides read TGTGCCAGCAGCCAAGTAATAGGGACTAGCGGGGGGATTTCCACAGATACGCAGTATTTT.

V gene TRBV3-1 (or the pseudogene TRBV3-2) combines with J gene TRBJ1-2; 9 nucleotides line up with TRBD1. The V segment lost 0 bases and the J segment 4 bases; nucleotides outside the gene matches: 12. CDR1 and CDR2 (germline): LGHDT, YNNKEL (reference sequence). The CDR3 contains 18 residues. The CDR3 DNA reads TGTGCCAGCAGCCAAGATAAGGGGCGGACAGGGGTCCGCTATGGCTACACCTTC. Translation gives CASSQDKGRTGVRYGYTF.

The chain uses TRBV24-1 and TRBJ2-1; 10 bases map to TRBD2. The CDR3 is 16 amino acids. Trimming cost V 4 bases and J 4 bases; bases outside gene matches: 6. Germline V CDR1 and CDR2: KGHDR, SFDVKD. Written as DNA, the CDR3 is TGTGCCACCAGTGACCCTAGCGGGGGTGCTTACAATGAGCAGTTCTTC. Translating it yields CATSDPSGGAYNEQFF.

This rearrangement joins TRBV6-5 to TRBJ1-3; no firm D call. Germline lookup yields CDR1 MNHEY and CDR2 SVGAGI. V lost 4 bases and J lost 0, with 10 bases in between. The CDR3 length is 15 residues. Here the CDR3 reads CASSSDWSSGNTIYF. The DNA for the CDR3 is TGTGCCAGCAGTTCGGACTGGAGCTCTGGAAACACCATATATTTT.

This chain uses TRBV10-3 with TRBJ1-4, with TRBD1 matching 7 bases. This CDR3 comprises 15 residues. Germline CDR1 reads ENHRY; CDR2 reads SYGVKD. Trimming removed 4 bases from V and 0 bases from J; junction bases left unmatched: 2. The CDR3 here is CAISGDSATNEKLFF. DNA for the CDR3: TGTGCCATCAGTGGGGACAGCGCAACTAATGAAAAACTGTTTTTT.

In its sample, this clone was seen a few times. This chain links TRBV4-2 with TRBJ2-2; 12 nucleotides match TRBD2. The CDR3 extends over 16 amino acids. The V gene end was trimmed by 3 bases and the J gene end by 3 bases; junction bases not matched to a gene: 2. Germline assignment: CDR1 LGHNA and CDR2 YNFKEQ. The CDR3 sequence is CASSHLAGGDTGELFF. The CDR3 DNA reads as TGTGCCAGCAGCCATCTAGCGGGAGGGGACACCGGGGAGCTGTTTTTT.

The genes are TRBV5-4 and TRBJ1-2; 12 bases align to TRBD1. The CDR3 runs 16 residues. The ends lost 4 bases at V and 4 bases at J; junction bases unmatched: 8. Germline CDR1 and CDR2: SGHNT and YYREEE (reference sequence). The CDR3 loop is CASSTEGTGGGYGYTF. In nucleotides, the CDR3 is TGTGCCAGCAGCACGGAAGGGACAGGGGGCGGCTATGGCTACACCTTC.

The chain carries TRBV27 and TRBJ1-4; possibly TRBD1 for D (5 bases). Trimming pared 0 bases from V and 8 bases from J, leaving 13 bases between. CDR3 size: 15 residues. The germline CDR1 and CDR2 sequences are MNHEY and SMNVEV (reference sequence). The chain's CDR3 is CASSLSNQGAEKLFF. CDR3 nucleotide sequence: TGTGCCAGCAGTTTATCCAATCAGGGTGCGGAAAAACTGTTTTTT.

The rearrangement links TRBV11-3 to TRBJ2-7, with D maybe TRBD1 (6 bases). V was trimmed by 1 base and J by 8 bases, leaving 12 bases between them. The germline V gene encodes CDR1 SGHNT and CDR2 YENEEA. The CDR3 length is 13 residues. CDR3: CASSLVNRVQQYV. The CDR3 nucleotides are TGTGCCAGCAGCTTAGTGAACAGGGTACAGCAGTACGTC.